Listed below are T cell receptor beta chains from one sample, sequenced in a study of blood T cell repertoires in COVID-19. The table came from immunoSEQ multiplex PCR; TCRdb's copy has only in-frame clones and leaves some out. The table shows 200,000 to 300,000 clones, with roughly 90% occurring only once. Sequences were obtained from peripheral blood. These receptors were obtained from a man in his thirties or forties with active or convalescent COVID-19. The CDR3 runs from the conserved cysteine through the conserved F or W. D genes are given only for firm matches.

>TRBJ1-6|TRBV4-1|NA
TGCGCCAGCAGCCAAGATCTCGAGGATGGATATAATTCACCCCTCCACTTT
CASSQDLEDGYNSPLHF
>TRBJ2-3|TRBV4-1|TRBD1
TGCGCCAGCAGCCAAGAGAGAGGGGGCCAGGGGGTCACAGATACGCAGTATTTT
CASSQERGGQGVTDTQYF
>TRBJ1-2|TRBV19|NA
TGTGCCAGTAGTAAACCACAAAACTATGGCTACACCTTC
CASSKPQNYGYTF
>TRBJ1-2|TRBV11-2|TRBD1
TGTGCCAGCAGCCCGATCGGGACAGGGATTAATGAAGGCTACACCTTC
CASSPIGTGINEGYTF
>TRBJ2-5|TRBV5-4|NA
TGTGCCAGCAGCTTGGCCGGACAAAGAGAGACCCAGTACTTC
CASSLAGQRETQYF
>TRBJ2-1|TRBV5-1|NA
TGCGCCAGCAGCTTGGTCTCAGGGAGGATCCATGAGCAGTTCTTC
CASSLVSGRIHEQFF
>TRBJ1-1|TRBV27|NA
TGTGCCAGCAGTCCCGCGGGAGGGGCCGGAGCTTTCTTT
CASSPAGGAGAFF
>TRBJ1-2|TRBV5-1|NA
TGCGCCAGCAGCTTGGCGGGAAATGTTGGCTACACCTTC
CASSLAGNVGYTF
>TRBJ1-1|TRBV5-4|TRBD1
TGTGCCAGCAGCTCCCGCAGGGGGCCGGGGACTGAAGCTTTCTTT
CASSSRRGPGTEAFF
>TRBJ2-1|TRBV5-1|TRBD2
TGCGCCAGCAGCTTGGGGGTAGCGGGGGTTGGTGAGCAGTTCTTC
CASSLGVAGVGEQFF
>TRBJ1-5|TRBV6-1|TRBD1
TGTGCCAGCAGTGAAGACAGGGGCGTGAGCAATCAGCCCCAGCATTTT
CASSEDRGVSNQPQHF
>TRBJ2-2|TRBV2|NA
TGTGCCAGCATCGGCGGGGTCGCGAACACCGGGGAGCTGTTTTTT
CASIGGVANTGELFF
>TRBJ1-1|TRBV19|NA
TGTGCCAGTAGTATAGCTGTTGGCACACGGAACACTGAAGCTTTCTTT
CASSIAVGTRNTEAFF
>TRBJ1-2|TRBV5-4|TRBD1
TGTGCCAGCAGCAAGGATGGACAGGGAGTCAGCTACACCTTC
CASSKDGQGVSYTF
>TRBJ2-7|TRBV6-6|TRBD1
TGTGCCAGCAGTCTACGAGACAGGGGGACGGGGCGCTACGAGCAGTACTTC
CASSLRDRGTGRYEQYF
>TRBJ2-2|TRBV9|TRBD2
TGTGCCAGCAGTGCCACTTTGGTGGGGGGGGCGAACACCGGGGAGCTGTTTTTT
CASSATLVGGANTGELFF
>TRBJ1-1|TRBV19|NA
TGTGCCAGTAGGAACCACAGGGACCCAACTGAAGCTTTCTTT
CASRNHRDPTEAFF
>TRBJ1-2|TRBV3-1/TRBV3-2|NA
TGTGCCAGCAGCCACCGACCCAGGTGGACTAACTATGGCTACACCTTC
CASSHRPRWTNYGYTF
>TRBJ2-3|TRBV4-2|TRBD2
TGTGCCAGCAGCCAAGTCACGGGGGAGGTGGGACTAGCGGTTAGCACAGATACGCAGTATTTT
CASSQVTGEVGLAVSTDTQYF
>TRBJ1-1|TRBV4-1|NA
TGCGCCAGCAGCCAACAGGTGAACACTGAAGCTTTCTTT
CASSQQVNTEAFF
>TRBJ1-2|TRBV14|NA
TGTGCCAGCAGCCAACAAACTCCAACAGGTCCCGGCTACACCTTC
CASSQQTPTGPGYTF
>TRBJ2-1|TRBV6-2/TRBV6-3|NA
TGTGCCAGCAGTTACTTGACAGTGGAGCAGTTCTTC
CASSYLTVEQFF
>TRBJ2-7|TRBV5-1|TRBD1
TGCGCCAGCAGCTGGGGACAGGGGGCCGGCGAGCAGTACTTC
CASSWGQGAGEQYF